This T cell receptor beta chain appears in the sequencing data of a study of T cells in Graves' hyperthyroidism and ophthalmopathy. RNA transcripts were the template for amplifying TCR beta CDR3 regions. The TCR CDR3 first-round RT-PCR relied on the HTBI primer set. From the multiplex PCR reads, TCRdb called clonotypes with MiXCR, one entry per CDR3 protein. The sample has over 450,000 distinct CDR3 sequences; 17% are singletons. Clinical symptoms, serum thyroxine, TRAb, thyroid ultrasound and orbital computed tomography informed diagnoses. This clonotype was counted many times. Material: blood. The TCR sequence derives from a woman aged 18-29 years with Graves' ophthalmopathy.

The CDR3 coding sequence is TGTGCCAGCAGCCAAGATATGAGGGGAGGTGGCTACACCTTC. Its translation: CASSQDMRGGGYTF. This chain links TRBV3-1 with TRBJ1-2; D perhaps matches TRBD1 (5 bases). CDR1 is LGHDT, CDR2 YNNKEL, per germline (reference sequence). Trimming left V 0 bases short and J 7 bases short, with 12 bases between. This CDR3 contains 14 residues.